This T cell receptor beta chain stems from a study of blood T cell repertoires in COVID-19 (dated by TCRdb to 2020 to 2022). Concerning the study at large: The collaborator samples originated in the United States, Italy and Spain and spanned the acute and convalescent phases of COVID-19. The material from the prospective study consisted of cDNA or gDNA derived from T cells, B-cell-depleted T cells, or PBMCs. Deeply sampled blood TCRbeta repertoires from subjects exposed to, actively infected with, or recovered from COVID-19 were included in the dataset. The repertoires were released in a freely available public database meant as a resource for research on the immune response to SARS-CoV-2. The samples were drawn from the first 160 participants of the ongoing ImmuneRACE study and from 1,254 subjects provided by 6 global collaborators. Nearly every sample came with metadata listing a de-identified subject ID, COVID-19 status, age in years and sex. Where available, HLA class I and class II types were obtained from metadata supplied by the sample provider rather than from assay-based typing.

As concerns this clone: What antigen it recognizes has not been identified. Base qualities were left out, and no much larger clone turns up one base away.

Each collaborating institution followed its own protocols to collect whole blood in K2EDTA tubes. For TCRbeta analysis, collaborator samples were shipped as frozen whole blood, as isolated PBMCs, or as DNA extracted from either sample type. The V end gives up 0 bases and the J end 8 bases, leaving 8 bases in the junction not matched to a gene. Via the germline V gene, CDR1 is SGHRS and CDR2 YFSETQ. The CDR3 numbers 16 residues from cysteine through phenylalanine. CDR3 DNA is the only sequence kept; it has 48 bases, read in frame from the first base. The research as a whole found: The amount of clinical and demographic metadata varied by source and participant and was provided uncurated.

TCRbeta CDR3 regions were amplified from genomic DNA using the immunoSEQ Assay, a bias-controlled multiplex PCR. In the original analysis: Nucleated cell counts per sample were estimated from amplification of reference gene primers within the assay. Sequence reads were collapsed and filtered to measure the absolute abundance of every unique TCRbeta CDR3 rearrangement. Productive Simpson clonality was computed per sample as the square root of Simpson's diversity index over productive rearrangements. Held by TCRdb, this immuneACCESS table contains in-frame sequences only and omits some clones. Under half of the omission traces to an unresolved V gene where checked; the cause of the rest is unknown. The V and J calls and clone size were taken over from that table, and D and trimming were inferred from the DNA. The sample contains 60,000 or so clones, approximately 91% of them found a single time. Jointly, the top ten make up roughly 13% of the sample.

This clonotype originated in a woman aged 60-75 years with active COVID-19. The chain was built from TRBV5-1 and TRBJ1-6; 7 bases in the junction line up with TRBD1. Sequencing input: peripheral blood. The CDR3 reads CASSLAETGAHSPLHF. The sequenced DNA is TGCGCCAGCAGCTTGGCCGAAACAGGGGCGCATTCACCCCTCCACTTT.